A single sample gave rise to the 5 T cell receptor beta chains below, sequenced in a study of tumor-infiltrating lymphocytes in primary liver carcinoma. TCR beta cDNA came from about 500 ng total RNA, primed with a constant-region primer. Three nested multiplex PCR rounds of slightly modified ARM-PCR generated TCR beta libraries. Both of the initial two PCR rounds ran for approximately 11 cycles and employed TRBV1-TRBV30 forward primers alongside a C-beta reverse primer. TCRdb ran MiXCR on the multiplex PCR reads and lists one entry per CDR3 protein. This sample yields some 87,000 distinct CDR3 sequences, of which around 68% are seen a single time; around 27% belongs to the top ten. Both RNA and DNA were isolated together from around 20-30 mg of bulk tissue that had not been sorted. The sequenced material came from tumor-adjacent normal liver tissue. The receptors were gathered from a man in his forties or fifties with primary liver carcinoma and hepatitis B virus infection.

As for this clonotype: A much larger clonotype is one base distant, so this may be a read error. This chain links TRBV5-4 with TRBJ1-2; D ambiguous. The CDR3 is made up of 13 amino acids. Germline values: CDR1 SGHNT, CDR2 YYREEE (reference sequence). The CDR3, as DNA: TGTGCCAGCAGCTTAAACAGTAACTATGGCTACATCTTC. Its translation: CASSLNSNYGYIF.

This clonotype turned up a few times. A much larger clone is a single base away; this may be a read error. The chain employs TRBV6-5 and TRBJ1-1; D not resolved. The V gene's germline CDR1 is MNHEY and CDR2 SVGAGI. This CDR3 is built from 13 residues. This CDR3 is CTSSRTPNTEAFF. Here the CDR3 DNA reads TGTACCAGCAGTAGAACACCGAACACTGAAGCTTTCTTT.

Turning to this clonotype: One end of the junction is discordant with germline, which a read error may explain. The V call is TRBV11-1, the J call TRBJ2-5; either TRBD1 or TRBD2 may supply D (5 bases each). Looked up from germline, CDR1 is SGHAT and CDR2 is FQDESV (reference sequence). This CDR3 region has 19 residues. The CDR3 region has the DNA TGTGCCAGCAGCCCGCCCCCGGAGGTCAGGATGGACATCCAAGAGACCCATTACTTC. It translates to CASSPPPEVRMDIQETHYF. The whole variable domain, filled in from reference TRBV11-1 and TRBJ2-5, reads EAEVAQSPRYKITEKSQAVAFWCDPISGHATLYWYRQILGQGPELLVQFQDESVVDDSQLPKDRFSAERLKGVDSTLKIQPAELGDSAMYLCASSPPPEVRMDIQETHYFGPGTRLLVL.

Worth noting for this clonotype: Its ends do not fully match the called genes, so a read error is possible. The V call is TRBV6-1, the J call TRBJ2-1; 9 positions match TRBD2. Germline CDR1 and CDR2: MNHNS and SASEGT. The CDR3 is 14 residues long. CDR3 sequence: CASSPSGAYNEQFF. The CDR3 nucleotides read TGTGCAAGCAGCCCTAGCGGGGCCTACAATGAGCAGTTCTTC.

For this clonotype: This may stem from a read error, because a much larger clone lies one nucleotide away. V is TRBV10-1 and J is TRBJ2-7, with a weak D call TRBD1 (5 bases). CDR3 length: 12 residues. Germline V gene sequence: CDR1 WNHNN, CDR2 SYGVQD (reference sequence). Trimming removed 5 bases at V and 7 bases at J, with 12 bases between. For the CDR3, the DNA is TGCGCCAGCAGTAATGGGGCTGGGGAGCAGTACTTC. Amino acids: CASSNGAGEQYF.